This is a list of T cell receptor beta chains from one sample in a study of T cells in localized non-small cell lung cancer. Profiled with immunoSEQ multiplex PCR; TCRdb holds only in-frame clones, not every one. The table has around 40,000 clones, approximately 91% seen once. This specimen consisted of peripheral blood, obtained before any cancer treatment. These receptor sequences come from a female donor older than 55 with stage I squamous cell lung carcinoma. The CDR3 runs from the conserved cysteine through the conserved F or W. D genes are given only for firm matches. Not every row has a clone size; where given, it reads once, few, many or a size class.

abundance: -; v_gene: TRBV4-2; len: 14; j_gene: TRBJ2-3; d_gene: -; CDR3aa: CASSQERATDTQYF; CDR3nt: TGTGCCAGCAGCCAAGAGAGGGCTACAGATACGCAGTATTTT
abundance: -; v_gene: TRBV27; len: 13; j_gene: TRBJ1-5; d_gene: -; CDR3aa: CASSLKANQPQHF; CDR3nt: TGTGCCAGCAGTTTAAAAGCCAATCAGCCCCAGCATTTT
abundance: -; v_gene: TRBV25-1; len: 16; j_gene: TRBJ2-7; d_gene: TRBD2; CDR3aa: CASSAGRTSGTYEQYF; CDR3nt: TGTGCCAGCAGTGCGGGTCGGACTAGCGGAACCTACGAGCAGTACTTC
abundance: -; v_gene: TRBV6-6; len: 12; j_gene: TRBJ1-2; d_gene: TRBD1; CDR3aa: CASRQGVYGYTF; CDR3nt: TGTGCCTCAAGACAGGGGGTCTATGGCTACACCTTC
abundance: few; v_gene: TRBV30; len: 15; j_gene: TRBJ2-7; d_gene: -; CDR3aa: CAWTPPAQIAYEQYF; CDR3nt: TGTGCCTGGACCCCCCCAGCACAGATCGCCTACGAGCAGTACTTC
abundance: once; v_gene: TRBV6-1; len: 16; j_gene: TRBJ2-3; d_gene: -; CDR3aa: CASSEAFQGMTDTQYF; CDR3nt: TGTGCCAGCAGTGAAGCCTTTCAGGGCATGACAGATACGCAGTATTTT
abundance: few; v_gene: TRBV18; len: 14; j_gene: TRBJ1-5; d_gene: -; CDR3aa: CASSPTTNNQPQHF; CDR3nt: TGTGCCAGCTCACCTACGACCAACAATCAGCCCCAGCATTTT
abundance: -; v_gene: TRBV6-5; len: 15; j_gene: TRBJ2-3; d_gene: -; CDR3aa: CASSYRLESTDTQYF; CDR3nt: TGTGCCAGCAGTTACCGCCTCGAATCGACAGATACGCAGTATTTT
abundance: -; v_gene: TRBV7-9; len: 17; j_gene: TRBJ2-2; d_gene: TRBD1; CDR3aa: CASSLAVDRGVTGELFF; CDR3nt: TGTGCCAGCAGCTTAGCCGTTGACAGGGGGGTCACCGGGGAGCTGTTTTTT
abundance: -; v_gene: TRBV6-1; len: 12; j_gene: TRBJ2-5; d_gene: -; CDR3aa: CATGLDPETQYF; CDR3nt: TGTGCCACGGGGCTTGACCCAGAGACCCAGTACTTC
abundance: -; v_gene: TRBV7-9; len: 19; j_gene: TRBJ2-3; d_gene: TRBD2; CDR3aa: CASSLALAGGVSSTDTQYF; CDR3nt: TGTGCCAGCAGCTTAGCGCTCGCGGGAGGGGTATCTAGCACAGATACGCAGTATTTT
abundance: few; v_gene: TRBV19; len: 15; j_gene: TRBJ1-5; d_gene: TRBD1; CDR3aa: CASSVGQLFGMPQHF; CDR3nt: TGTGCCAGTAGTGTGGGACAGCTCTTCGGGATGCCCCAGCATTTT
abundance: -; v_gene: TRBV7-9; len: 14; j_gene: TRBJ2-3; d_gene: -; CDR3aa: CASSPRTRRDTQYF; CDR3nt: TGTGCCAGCAGCCCTCGGACCAGACGGGATACGCAGTATTTT
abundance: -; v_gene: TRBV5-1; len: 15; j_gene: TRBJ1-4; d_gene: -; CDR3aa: CASSLEGSITEKLFF; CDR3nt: TGCGCCAGCAGCTTGGAAGGGAGTATTACTGAAAAACTGTTTTTT
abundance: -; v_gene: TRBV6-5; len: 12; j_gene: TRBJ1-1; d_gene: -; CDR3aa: CASSSGNTEAFF; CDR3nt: TGTGCCAGCAGCTCTGGGAACACTGAAGCTTTCTTT
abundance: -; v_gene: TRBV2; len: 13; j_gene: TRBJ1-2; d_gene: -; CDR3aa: CASKGQTNYGYTF; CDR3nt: TGTGCCAGCAAAGGACAGACTAACTATGGCTACACCTTC
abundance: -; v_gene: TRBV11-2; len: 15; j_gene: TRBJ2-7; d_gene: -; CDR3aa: CASSLESPSSYEQYF; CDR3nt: TGTGCCAGCAGTCTCGAAAGTCCCAGCTCCTACGAGCAGTACTTC
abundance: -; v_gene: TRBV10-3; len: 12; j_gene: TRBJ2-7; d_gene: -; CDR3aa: CAISPGNYEQYF; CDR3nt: TGTGCCATTTCACCCGGAAACTACGAGCAGTACTTC
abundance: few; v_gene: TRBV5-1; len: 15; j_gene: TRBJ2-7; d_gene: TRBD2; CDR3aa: CASHPTSSGPYEQYF; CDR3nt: TGCGCCAGCCATCCCACCTCTAGCGGCCCCTACGAGCAGTACTTC
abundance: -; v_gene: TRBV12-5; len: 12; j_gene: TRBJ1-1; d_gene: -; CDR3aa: CASGTFGTEAFF; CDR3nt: TGTGCTAGTGGTACATTCGGGACTGAAGCTTTCTTT
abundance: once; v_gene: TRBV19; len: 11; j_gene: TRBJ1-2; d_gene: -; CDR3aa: CASGSPVGYTF; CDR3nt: TGTGCCAGTGGTTCCCCTGTGGGCTACACCTTC
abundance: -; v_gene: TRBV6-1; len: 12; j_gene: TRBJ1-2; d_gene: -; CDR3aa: CASMSGGNGYTF; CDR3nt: TGTGCCAGCATGTCGGGGGGAAATGGCTACACCTTC
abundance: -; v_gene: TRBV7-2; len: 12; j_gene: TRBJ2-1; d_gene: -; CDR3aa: CASSIPGLEQFF; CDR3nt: TGTGCCAGCAGCATACCGGGACTGGAGCAGTTCTTC
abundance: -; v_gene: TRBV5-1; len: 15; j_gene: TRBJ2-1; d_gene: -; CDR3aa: CASSLGGSSYNEQFF; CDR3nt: TGCGCCAGCAGCTTGGGAGGAAGCTCCTACAATGAGCAGTTCTTC
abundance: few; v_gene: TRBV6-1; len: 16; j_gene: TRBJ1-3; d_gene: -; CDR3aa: CASSEAKGYSGNTIYF; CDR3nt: TGTGCCAGCAGTGAAGCCAAGGGTTACTCTGGAAACACCATATATTTT
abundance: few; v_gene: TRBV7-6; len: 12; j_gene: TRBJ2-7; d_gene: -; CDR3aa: CASSQGGVEQYF; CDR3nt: TGTGCCAGCAGTCAAGGCGGGGTCGAGCAGTACTTC
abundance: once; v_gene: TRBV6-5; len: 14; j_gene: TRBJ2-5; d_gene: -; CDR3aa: CASTDSQGRETQYF; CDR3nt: TGTGCCAGCACCGACTCACAGGGGAGGGAGACCCAGTACTTC
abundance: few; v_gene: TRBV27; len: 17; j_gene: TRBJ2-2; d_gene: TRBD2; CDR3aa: CASSRPSGRRGTGELFF; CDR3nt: TGTGCCAGCAGCCGCCCTAGCGGGAGAAGGGGCACCGGGGAGCTGTTTTTT
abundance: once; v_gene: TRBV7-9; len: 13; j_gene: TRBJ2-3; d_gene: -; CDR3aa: CASSLSGTDTQYF; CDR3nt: TGTGCCAGCAGCCTTAGCGGCACAGATACGCAGTATTTT
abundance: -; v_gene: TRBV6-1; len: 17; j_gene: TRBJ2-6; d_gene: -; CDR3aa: CASSDYNQGTRANVLTF; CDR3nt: TGTGCCAGCAGTGACTACAACCAAGGCACGCGGGCCAACGTCCTGACTTTC
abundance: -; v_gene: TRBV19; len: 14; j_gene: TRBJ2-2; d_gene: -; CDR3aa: CASRTRDGTGELFF; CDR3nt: TGTGCCAGTAGGACTAGGGACGGCACCGGGGAGCTGTTTTTT
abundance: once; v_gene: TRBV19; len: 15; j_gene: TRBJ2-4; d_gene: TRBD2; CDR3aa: CASSKPSGMGNIQYF; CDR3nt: TGTGCCAGTAGTAAGCCTAGCGGGATGGGAAACATTCAGTACTTC
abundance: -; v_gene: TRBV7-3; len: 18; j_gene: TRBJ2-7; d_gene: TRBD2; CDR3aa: CASSLVPPVGGGSYEQYF; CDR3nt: TGTGCCAGCAGCTTAGTGCCCCCGGTGGGGGGAGGGTCATACGAGCAGTACTTC
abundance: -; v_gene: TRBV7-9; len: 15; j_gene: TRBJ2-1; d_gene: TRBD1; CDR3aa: CASSSRQGAKNEQFF; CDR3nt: TGTGCCAGCAGCTCGCGACAGGGGGCGAAGAATGAGCAGTTCTTC
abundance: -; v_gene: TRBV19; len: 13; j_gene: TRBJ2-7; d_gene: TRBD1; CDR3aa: CASARQGAYEQYF; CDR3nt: TGTGCCAGCGCTAGACAGGGGGCCTACGAGCAGTACTTC
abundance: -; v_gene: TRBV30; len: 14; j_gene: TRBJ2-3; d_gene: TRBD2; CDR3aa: CAWSFGGNRDTQYF; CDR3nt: TGTGCCTGGAGCTTCGGGGGGAACAGAGATACGCAGTATTTT
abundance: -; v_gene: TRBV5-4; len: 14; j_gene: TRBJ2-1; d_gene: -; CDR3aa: CASSLRGSYNEQFF; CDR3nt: TGTGCCAGCAGCTTACGAGGTTCCTACAATGAGCAGTTCTTC
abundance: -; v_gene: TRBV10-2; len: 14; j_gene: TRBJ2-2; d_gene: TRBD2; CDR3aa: CASSQREKTGELFF; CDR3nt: TGCGCCAGCTCTCAGCGGGAAAAAACCGGGGAGCTGTTTTTT
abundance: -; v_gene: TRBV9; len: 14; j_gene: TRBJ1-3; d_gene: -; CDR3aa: CASSAWGSGNTIYF; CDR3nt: TGTGCCAGCAGTGCTTGGGGTTCTGGAAACACCATATATTTT
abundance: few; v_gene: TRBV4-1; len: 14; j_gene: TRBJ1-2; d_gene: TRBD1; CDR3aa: CASSRRQGDNGYTF; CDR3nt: TGCGCCAGCAGCCGCAGACAGGGGGACAACGGCTACACCTTC
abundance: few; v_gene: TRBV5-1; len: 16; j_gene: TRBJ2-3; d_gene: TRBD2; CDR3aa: CASSLESGSGADTQYF; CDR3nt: TGCGCCAGCAGCTTGGAGAGCGGGAGTGGCGCAGATACGCAGTATTTT
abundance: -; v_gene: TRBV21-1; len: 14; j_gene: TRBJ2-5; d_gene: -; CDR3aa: CASSLRTGGETQYF; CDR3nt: TGTGCCAGCAGCCTTCGGACCGGGGGGGAGACCCAGTACTTC
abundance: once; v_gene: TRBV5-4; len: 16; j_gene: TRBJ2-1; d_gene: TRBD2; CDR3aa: CASSLVSGSIHNEQFF; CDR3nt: TGTGCCAGCAGCTTGGTTAGCGGGAGTATCCACAATGAGCAGTTCTTC
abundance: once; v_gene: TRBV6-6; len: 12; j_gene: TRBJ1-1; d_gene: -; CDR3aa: CASSPLNTEAFF; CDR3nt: TGTGCCAGCAGTCCCCTTAACACTGAAGCTTTCTTT
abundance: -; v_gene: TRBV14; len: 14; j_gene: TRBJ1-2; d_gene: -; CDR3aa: CASSQGGSLYGYTF; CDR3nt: TGTGCCAGCAGCCAAGGAGGGAGCCTCTATGGCTACACCTTC
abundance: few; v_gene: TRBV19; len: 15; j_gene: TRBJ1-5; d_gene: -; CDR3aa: CASSTLRDTNQPQHF; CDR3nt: TGTGCCAGTAGTACGCTCCGGGACACCAATCAGCCCCAGCATTTT
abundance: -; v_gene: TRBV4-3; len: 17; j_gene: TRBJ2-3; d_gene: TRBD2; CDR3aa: CASSQGVAGGSTDTQYF; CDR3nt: TGCGCCAGCAGCCAAGGGGTAGCGGGAGGGTCAACAGATACGCAGTATTTT
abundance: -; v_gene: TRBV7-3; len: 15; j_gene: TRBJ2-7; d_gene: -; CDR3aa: CASSLTGRLGDEQYF; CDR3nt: TGTGCCAGCAGCTTAACCGGGCGGCTCGGGGACGAGCAGTACTTC
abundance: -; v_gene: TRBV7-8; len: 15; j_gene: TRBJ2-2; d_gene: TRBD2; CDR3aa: CASSSSGRGAGELFF; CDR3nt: TGTGCCAGCAGCTCCAGTGGCCGGGGGGCCGGGGAGCTGTTTTTT
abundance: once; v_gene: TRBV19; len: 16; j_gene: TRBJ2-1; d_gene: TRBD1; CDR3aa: CASKSRDRGKSREQFF; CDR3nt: TGTGCCAGTAAGAGCCGAGACAGGGGTAAATCGAGGGAGCAGTTCTTC
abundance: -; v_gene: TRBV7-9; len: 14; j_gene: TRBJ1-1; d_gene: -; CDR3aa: CASSPRQTNTEAFF; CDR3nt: TGTGCCAGCAGCCCCAGACAGACAAACACTGAAGCTTTCTTT
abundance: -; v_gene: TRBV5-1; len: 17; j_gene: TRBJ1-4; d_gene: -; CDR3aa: CASSSGRTPKINEKLFF; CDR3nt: TGCGCCAGCAGTTCCGGGCGGACCCCGAAGATCAATGAAAAACTGTTTTTT